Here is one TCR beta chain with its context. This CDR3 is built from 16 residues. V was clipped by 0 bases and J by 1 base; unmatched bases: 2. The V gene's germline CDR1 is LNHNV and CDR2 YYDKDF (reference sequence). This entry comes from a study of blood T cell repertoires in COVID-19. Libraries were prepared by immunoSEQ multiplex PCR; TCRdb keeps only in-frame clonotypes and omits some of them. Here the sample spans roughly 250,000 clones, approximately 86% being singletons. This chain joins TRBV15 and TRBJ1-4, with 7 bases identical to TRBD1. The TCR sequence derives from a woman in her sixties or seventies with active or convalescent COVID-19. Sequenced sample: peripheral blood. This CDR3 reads CATSRDRQGTNEKLFF. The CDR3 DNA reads TGTGCCACCAGCAGAGACCGACAGGGAACTAATGAAAAACTGTTTTTT.